The clone carrying this TCR beta chain showed up just a few times. Its antigen is not identified. CDR3 size: 17 residues. Germline V gene data show CDR1 as MNHEY and CDR2 as SMNVEV (reference sequence). V was clipped by 0 bases and J by 4 bases, with 17 bases between them. The data derive from a study of T cell repertoires in cytomegalovirus infection. Study information: From public TCR beta signatures came an indication of both CMV infection and matching HLA type. Points from the study as a whole: The ex vivo response was dominated by HLA-C-restricted CMV-specific TCR beta clonotypes.

TCRdb reanalysed the reads using MiXCR and keeps one entry per CDR3 protein. Seen here are about 830,000 distinct CDR3 sequences, about 31% observed once, and the top ten hold 9.5% to 15%. The receptor's source is a human donor in good health (CMV status not recorded). Some clones in this sample may be carry-over from other donors' samples. This specimen was cultured CD8+ T cells from PBMCs, taken from culture after CMV antigen stimulation. The gene calls are TRBV27 and TRBJ2-3; tentatively, D is TRBD2 (6 bases). This chain's CDR3 is CASSLSTDGGGADTQYF. CDR3 sequence (DNA): TGTGCCAGCAGTTTATCAACTGACGGGGGTGGGGCAGATACGCAGTATTTT.